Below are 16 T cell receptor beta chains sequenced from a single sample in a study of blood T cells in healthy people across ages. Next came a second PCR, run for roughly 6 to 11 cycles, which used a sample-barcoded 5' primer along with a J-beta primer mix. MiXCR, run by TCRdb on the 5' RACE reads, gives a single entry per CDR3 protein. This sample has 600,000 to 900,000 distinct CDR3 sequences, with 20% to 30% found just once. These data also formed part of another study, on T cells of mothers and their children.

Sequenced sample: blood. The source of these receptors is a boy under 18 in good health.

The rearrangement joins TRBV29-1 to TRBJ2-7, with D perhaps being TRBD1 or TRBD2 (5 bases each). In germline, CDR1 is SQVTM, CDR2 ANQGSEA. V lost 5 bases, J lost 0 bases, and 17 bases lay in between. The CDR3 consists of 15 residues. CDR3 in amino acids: CSVYSEGTSSYEQYF. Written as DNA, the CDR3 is TGCAGCGTTTACAGCGAGGGGACCAGCTCCTACGAGCAGTACTTC.

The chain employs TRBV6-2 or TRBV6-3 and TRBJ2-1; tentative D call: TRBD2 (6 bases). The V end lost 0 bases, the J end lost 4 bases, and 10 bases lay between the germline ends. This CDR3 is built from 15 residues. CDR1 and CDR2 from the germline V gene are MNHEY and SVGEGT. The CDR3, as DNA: TGTGCCAGCAGTTACTCAGTAGCGGCTTACAATGAGCAGTTCTTC. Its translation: CASSYSVAAYNEQFF.

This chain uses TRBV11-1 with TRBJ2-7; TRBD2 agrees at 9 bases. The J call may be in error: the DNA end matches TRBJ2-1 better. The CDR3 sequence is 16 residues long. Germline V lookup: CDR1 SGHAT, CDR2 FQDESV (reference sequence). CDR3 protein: CASSWTSGRSYNEQFF. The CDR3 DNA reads TGTGCCAGCAGCTGGACCAGCGGGAGGTCGTACAATGAGCAGTTCTTC.

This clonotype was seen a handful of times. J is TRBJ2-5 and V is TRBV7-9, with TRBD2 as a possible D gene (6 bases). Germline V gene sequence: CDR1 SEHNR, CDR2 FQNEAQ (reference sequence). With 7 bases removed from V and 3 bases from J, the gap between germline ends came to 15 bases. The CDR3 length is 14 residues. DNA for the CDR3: TGTGCCAGCATCCCCCCGGGGGTCGAAGAGACCCAGTACTTC. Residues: CASIPPGVEETQYF.

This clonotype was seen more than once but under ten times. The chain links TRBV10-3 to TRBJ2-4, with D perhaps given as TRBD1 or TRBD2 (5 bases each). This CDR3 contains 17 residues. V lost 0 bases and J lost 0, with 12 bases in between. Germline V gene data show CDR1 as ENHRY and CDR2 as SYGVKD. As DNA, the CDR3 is TGTGCCATCAGTGAGTCTTTGGGGGTACTAGCCAAAAACATTCAGTACTTC. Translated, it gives CAISESLGVLAKNIQYF.

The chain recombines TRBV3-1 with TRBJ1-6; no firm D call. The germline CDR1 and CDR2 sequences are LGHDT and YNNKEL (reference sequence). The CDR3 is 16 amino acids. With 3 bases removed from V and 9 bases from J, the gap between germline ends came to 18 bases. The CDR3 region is CASSHRPGGLGSPLHF. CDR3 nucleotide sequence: TGTGCCAGCAGCCACAGACCCGGAGGGTTGGGTTCACCCCTCCACTTT.

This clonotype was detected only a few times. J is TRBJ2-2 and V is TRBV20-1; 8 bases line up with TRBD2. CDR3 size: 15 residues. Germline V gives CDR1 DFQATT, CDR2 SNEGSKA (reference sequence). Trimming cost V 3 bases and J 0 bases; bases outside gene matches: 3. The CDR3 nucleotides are TGCAGTGCTAGGCGCGGGGGGCCGAACACCGGGGAGCTGTTTTTT. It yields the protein CSARRGGPNTGELFF.

CDR3 DNA: TGTGCCAGCAGAACGACAGAGAACACTGAAGCTTTCTTT. Amino acid sequence: CASRTTENTEAFF. The rearrangement joins TRBV7-9 to TRBJ1-1; D is perhaps TRBD1 (5 bases). The CDR3 spans 13 residues. The germline V and J ends were trimmed by 6 bases and 1 base, with 9 bases remaining between them. Germline loops: CDR1 SEHNR, CDR2 FQNEAQ (reference sequence).

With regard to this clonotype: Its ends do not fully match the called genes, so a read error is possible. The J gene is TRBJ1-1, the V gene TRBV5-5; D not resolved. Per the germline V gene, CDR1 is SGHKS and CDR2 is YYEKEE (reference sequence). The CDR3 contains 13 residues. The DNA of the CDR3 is TGTGCCAGCAGCCTGACGGGGTACACTGAAGCTTCCTTT. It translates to CASSLTGYTEASF.

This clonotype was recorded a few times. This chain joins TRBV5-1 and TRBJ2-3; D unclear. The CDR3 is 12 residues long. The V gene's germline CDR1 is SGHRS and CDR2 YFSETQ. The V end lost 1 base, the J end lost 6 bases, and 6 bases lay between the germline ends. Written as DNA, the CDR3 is TGCGCCAGCAGCTTGTACCAGGATACGCAGTATTTT. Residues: CASSLYQDTQYF.

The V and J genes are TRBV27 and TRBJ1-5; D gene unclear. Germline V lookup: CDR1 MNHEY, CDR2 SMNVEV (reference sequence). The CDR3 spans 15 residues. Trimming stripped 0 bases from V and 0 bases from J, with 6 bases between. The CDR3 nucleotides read TGTGCCAGCAGTTTATCGTCATATAGCAATCAGCCCCAGCATTTT. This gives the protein CASSLSSYSNQPQHF.

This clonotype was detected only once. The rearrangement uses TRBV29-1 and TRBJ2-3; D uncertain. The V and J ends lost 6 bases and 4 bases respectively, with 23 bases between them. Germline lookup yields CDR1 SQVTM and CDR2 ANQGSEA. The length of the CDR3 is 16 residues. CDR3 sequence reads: CSVDGVTHPQPDTQYF. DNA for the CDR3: TGCAGCGTAGACGGCGTGACGCACCCGCAACCAGATACGCAGTATTTT.

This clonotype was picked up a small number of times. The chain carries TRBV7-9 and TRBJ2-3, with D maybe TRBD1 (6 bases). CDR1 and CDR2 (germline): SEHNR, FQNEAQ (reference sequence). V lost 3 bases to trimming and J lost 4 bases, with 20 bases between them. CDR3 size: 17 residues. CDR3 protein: CASSFTGNTARPDTQYF. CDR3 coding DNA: TGTGCCAGCAGCTTTACAGGGAATACCGCCCGTCCAGATACGCAGTATTTT.

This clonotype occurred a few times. The CDR3 bases are TGCAGCGTTGAAGCTCGAAAAGGACCAGATACGCAGTATTTT. It encodes CSVEARKGPDTQYF. V usage is TRBV29-1 and J usage is TRBJ2-3, with D unclear. V was cut by 1 base and J by 4 bases, with 12 bases left in between. The CDR3 length is 14 residues. Germline CDR1 SQVTM, CDR2 ANQGSEA.

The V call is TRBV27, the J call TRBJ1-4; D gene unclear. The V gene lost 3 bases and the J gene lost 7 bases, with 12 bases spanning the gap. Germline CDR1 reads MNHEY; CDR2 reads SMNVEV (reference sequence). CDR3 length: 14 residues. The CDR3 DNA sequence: TGTGCCAGCAGTTTCGTCGGTTCAGGTGAAAAACTGTTTTTT. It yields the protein CASSFVGSGEKLFF.

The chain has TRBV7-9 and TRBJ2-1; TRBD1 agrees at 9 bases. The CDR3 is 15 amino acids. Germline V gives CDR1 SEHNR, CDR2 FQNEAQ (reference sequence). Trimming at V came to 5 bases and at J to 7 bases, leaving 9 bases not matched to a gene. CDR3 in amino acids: CASSRTGTGSNEQFF. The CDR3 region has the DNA TGTGCCAGCAGCCGCACCGGGACAGGGTCGAATGAGCAGTTCTTC.